The rows below give T cell receptor beta chains drawn from one sample of a study of blood T cell repertoires in COVID-19. The data were produced by immunoSEQ multiplex PCR, yet TCRdb's version contains in-frame clones alone and is incomplete. The table shows under 300,000 clones, with around 83% occurring only once. Sequences were obtained from peripheral blood. The receptors were sampled from a woman aged 40 to 50 who had recovered from COVID-19. The conserved cysteine and the conserved F or W are not part of the CDR3 here. The order of the fields is CDR3 length, V gene, CDR3 protein.

11 | TRBV7-2 | ASSSSHQGMVH
12 | TRBV27 | ASSLAGGIYGYT
13 | TRBV25-1 | ASSEPGQGTYEQY
14 | TRBV9 | ASSPRRGGLNEKLF
13 | TRBV2 | ASSVQGSDTGELF
16 | TRBV2 | ASSEGTGNVGANQPQH
16 | TRBV4-3 | ASSQDFASGALYNEQF
13 | TRBV5-5 | ASSLRTGGTGELF
11 | TRBV12-3/TRBV12-4 | ASSRHRGGEQY
18 | TRBV24-1 | ATSLPLGTVKQRCNQPQH
11 | TRBV11-2 | ASSSMAEETQY
12 | TRBV7-6 | ASSSLGRNSPLH
12 | TRBV6-5 | ASSYTRRTGELF
9 | TRBV6-2/TRBV6-3 | ASSYGTEQF
15 | TRBV19 | ASSINLRGRNTGELF
12 | TRBV2 | ASSLKYFTDTQY
13 | TRBV28 | ASSQTGGINQPQH
9 | TRBV19 | ASTLAGEQY
11 | TRBV19 | ASSNDRRYGYT
11 | TRBV9 | ASSLTGDDGAF
12 | TRBV7-2 | ASSMWTGDYEQY
11 | TRBV6-5 | ASSYRGGTEAF
13 | TRBV3-1/TRBV3-2 | ASSQDQGGQETQY
15 | TRBV28 | ASSFNPLRGLGYEQY
14 | TRBV27 | ASSLRLPGGGYEQY
11 | TRBV7-8 | ASSLPISYEQY
12 | TRBV4-3 | ASGSGTGQEKLF
13 | TRBV9 | ASSVGSTGQETQY
11 | TRBV18 | ASSPPSSYEQY
13 | TRBV10-3 | AISEGQGLQETQY
21 | TRBV3-1/TRBV3-2 | ASSQDSFTGTGGEKSSYNEQF
11 | TRBV6-6 | ASTPPGRGEQY
13 | TRBV15 | ATSRDRGYPGELF
13 | TRBV2 | ASSEIPGSGEKLF
11 | TRBV7-3 | ASRLNGGDTQY
13 | TRBV4-2 | ASSPASGQSTEAF
12 | TRBV25-1 | ASSGYGGQGGYT
13 | TRBV3-1/TRBV3-2 | ASSQNLAGADTQY
13 | TRBV9 | ASSVLAELTDTQY
11 | TRBV6-1 | ASSEGAGNTIY
12 | TRBV27 | ASSLGGPNTEAF
14 | TRBV19 | ASSSAGTGATGELF
12 | TRBV6-2/TRBV6-3 | ASSLQGASYEQY
10 | TRBV4-3 | ASSQDRGPLH
13 | TRBV19 | ASSIDRRGLSEAF
14 | TRBV4-2 | ASSQERGQGGEKLF
13 | TRBV6-6 | ASSYSFGSNTEAF
14 | TRBV19 | ASSPKDRGVSYGYT
13 | TRBV28 | ASSLGLQGTDTQY
11 | TRBV21-1 | ASRQLMNEKLF
10 | TRBV29-1 | SVRTGEETQY
13 | TRBV27 | ASSFLTGGNYGYT
10 | TRBV9 | ASSSWGGEAF
11 | TRBV18 | ASSPGEGYGYT
11 | TRBV11-2 | ASSVRGLGEQY
10 | TRBV12-3/TRBV12-4 | ASARGGDTQY
13 | TRBV5-1 | ASSLAQGSQETQY
14 | TRBV7-9 | ASSLDSADLAEKLF
12 | TRBV11-2 | ASSSTGATGELF
13 | TRBV27 | ASSLWTGQGTEAF